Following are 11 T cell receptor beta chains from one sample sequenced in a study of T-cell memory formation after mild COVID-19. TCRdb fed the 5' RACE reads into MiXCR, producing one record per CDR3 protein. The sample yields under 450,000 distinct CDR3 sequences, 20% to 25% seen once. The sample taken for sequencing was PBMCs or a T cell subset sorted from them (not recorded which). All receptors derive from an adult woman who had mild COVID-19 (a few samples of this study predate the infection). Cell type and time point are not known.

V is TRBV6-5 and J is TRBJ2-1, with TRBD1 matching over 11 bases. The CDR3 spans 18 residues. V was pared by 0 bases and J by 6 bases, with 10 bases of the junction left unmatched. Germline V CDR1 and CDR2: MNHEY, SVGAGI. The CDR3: CASSYSGTGGMEGNEQFF. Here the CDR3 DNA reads TGTGCCAGCAGTTACTCGGGGACAGGGGGGATGGAAGGCAATGAGCAGTTCTTC.

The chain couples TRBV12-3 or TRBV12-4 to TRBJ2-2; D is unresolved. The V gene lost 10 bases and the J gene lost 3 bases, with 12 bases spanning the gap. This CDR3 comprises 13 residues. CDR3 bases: TGTGCCACCACCCTACAACACACCGGGGAGCTGTTTTTT. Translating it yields CATTLQHTGELFF.

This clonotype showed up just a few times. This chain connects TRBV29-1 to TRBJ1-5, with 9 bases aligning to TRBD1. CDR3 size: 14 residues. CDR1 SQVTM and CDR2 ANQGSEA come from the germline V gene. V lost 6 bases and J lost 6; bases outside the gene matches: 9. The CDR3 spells CSVGTGGAGQPQHF. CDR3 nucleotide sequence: TGCAGCGTCGGAACAGGGGGCGCCGGTCAGCCCCAGCATTTT. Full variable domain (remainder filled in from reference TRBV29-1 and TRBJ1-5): SAVISQKPSRDICQRGTSLTIQCQVDSQVTMMFWYRQQPGQSLTLIATANQGSEATYESGFVIDKFPISRPNLTFSTLTVSNMSPEDSSIYLCSVGTGGAGQPQHFGDGTRLSIL.

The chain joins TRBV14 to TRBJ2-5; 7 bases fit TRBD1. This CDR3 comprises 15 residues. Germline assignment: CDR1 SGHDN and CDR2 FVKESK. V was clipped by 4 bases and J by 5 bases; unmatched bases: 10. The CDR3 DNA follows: TGTGCCAGCAGCCCGCCGGGACAGCTAGGGGAGACCCAGTACTTC. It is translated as CASSPPGQLGETQYF.

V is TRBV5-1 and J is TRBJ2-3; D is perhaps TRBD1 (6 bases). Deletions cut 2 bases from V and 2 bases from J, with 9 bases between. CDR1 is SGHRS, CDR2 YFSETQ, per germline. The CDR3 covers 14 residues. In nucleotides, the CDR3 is TGCGCCAGCAGCTTAGGGGGTATCACAGATACGCAGTATTTT. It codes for CASSLGGITDTQYF.

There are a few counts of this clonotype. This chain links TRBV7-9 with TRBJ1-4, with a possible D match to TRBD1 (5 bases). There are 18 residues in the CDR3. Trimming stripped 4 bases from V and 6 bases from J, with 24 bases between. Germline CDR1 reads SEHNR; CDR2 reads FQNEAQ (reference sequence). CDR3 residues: CASSSSGGTYGDYEKLFF. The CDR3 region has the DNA TGTGCCAGCAGCTCCTCTGGCGGGACGTACGGGGACTATGAAAAACTGTTTTTT.

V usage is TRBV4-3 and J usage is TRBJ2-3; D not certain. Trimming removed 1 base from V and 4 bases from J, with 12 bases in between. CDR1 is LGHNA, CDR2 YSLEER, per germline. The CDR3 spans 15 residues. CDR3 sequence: CASSQGRHWADTQYF. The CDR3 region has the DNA TGCGCCAGCAGCCAAGGCCGTCACTGGGCAGATACGCAGTATTTT.

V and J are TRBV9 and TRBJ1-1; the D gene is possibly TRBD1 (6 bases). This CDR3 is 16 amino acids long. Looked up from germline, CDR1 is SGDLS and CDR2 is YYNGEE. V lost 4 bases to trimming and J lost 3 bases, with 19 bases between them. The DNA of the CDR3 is TGTGCCAGCAGCCTCTTCCGGGACATCGTAGACACTGAAGCTTTCTTT. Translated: CASSLFRDIVDTEAFF.

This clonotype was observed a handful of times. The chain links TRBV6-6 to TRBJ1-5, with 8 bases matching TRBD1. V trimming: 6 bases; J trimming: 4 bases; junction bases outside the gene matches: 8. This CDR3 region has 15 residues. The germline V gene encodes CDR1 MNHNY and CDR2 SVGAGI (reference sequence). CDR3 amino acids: CASRQQGEWNQPQHF. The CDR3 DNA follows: TGTGCCAGCAGACAACAGGGGGAGTGGAATCAGCCCCAGCATTTT.

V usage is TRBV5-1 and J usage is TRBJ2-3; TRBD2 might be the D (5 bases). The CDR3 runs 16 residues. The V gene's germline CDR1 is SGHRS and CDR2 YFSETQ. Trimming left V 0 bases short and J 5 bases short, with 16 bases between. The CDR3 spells CASSLAFQNEGDTQYF. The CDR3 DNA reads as TGCGCCAGCAGCTTGGCCTTTCAGAACGAGGGAGATACGCAGTATTTT.

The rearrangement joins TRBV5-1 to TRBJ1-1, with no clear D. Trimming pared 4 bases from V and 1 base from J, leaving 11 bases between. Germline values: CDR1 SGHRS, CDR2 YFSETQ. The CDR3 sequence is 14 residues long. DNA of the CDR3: TGCGCCAGCAGCACCGGTTCAGGGAACACTGAAGCTTTCTTT. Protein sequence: CASSTGSGNTEAFF.